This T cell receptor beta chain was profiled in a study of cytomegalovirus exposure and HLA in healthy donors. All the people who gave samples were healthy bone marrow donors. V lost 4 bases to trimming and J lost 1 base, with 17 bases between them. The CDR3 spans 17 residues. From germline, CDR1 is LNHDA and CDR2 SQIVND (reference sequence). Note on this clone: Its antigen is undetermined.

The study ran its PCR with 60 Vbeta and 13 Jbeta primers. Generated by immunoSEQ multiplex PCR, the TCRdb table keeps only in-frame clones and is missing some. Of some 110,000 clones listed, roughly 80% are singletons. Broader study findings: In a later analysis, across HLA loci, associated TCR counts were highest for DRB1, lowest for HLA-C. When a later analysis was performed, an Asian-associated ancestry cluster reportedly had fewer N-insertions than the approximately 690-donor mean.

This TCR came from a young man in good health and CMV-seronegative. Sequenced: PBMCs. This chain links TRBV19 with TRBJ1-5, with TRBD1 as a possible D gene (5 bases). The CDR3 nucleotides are TGTGCCAGTAGTAGGGGGTGGAGGGGACGGAGCAATCAGCCCCAGCATTTT. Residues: CASSRGWRGRSNQPQHF.